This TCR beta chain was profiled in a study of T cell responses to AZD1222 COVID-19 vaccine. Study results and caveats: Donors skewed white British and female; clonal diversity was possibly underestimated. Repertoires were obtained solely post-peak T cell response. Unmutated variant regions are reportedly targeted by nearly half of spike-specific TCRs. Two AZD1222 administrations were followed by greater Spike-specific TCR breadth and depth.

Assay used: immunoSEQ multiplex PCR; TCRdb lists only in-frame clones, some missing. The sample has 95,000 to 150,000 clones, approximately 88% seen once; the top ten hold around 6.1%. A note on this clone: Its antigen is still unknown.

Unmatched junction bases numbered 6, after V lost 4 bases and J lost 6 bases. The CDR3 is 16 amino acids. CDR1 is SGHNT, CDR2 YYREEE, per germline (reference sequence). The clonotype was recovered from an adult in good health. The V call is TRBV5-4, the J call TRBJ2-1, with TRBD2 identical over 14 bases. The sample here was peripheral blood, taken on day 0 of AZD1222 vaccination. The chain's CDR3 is CASSVRLAGGINEQFF. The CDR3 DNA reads TGTGCCAGCAGCGTTCGACTAGCGGGGGGGATCAATGAGCAGTTCTTC.